This entry concerns a single T cell receptor (beta chain). The sample is drawn from a study of OX40 agonist ivuxolimab in advanced cancers. V lost 4 bases to trimming and J lost 0 bases, with 14 bases between them. The CDR3 contains 16 residues. CDR1 and CDR2 (germline): SGHVS, FQNEAQ. Sequencing used immunoSEQ multiplex PCR; TCRdb keeps in-frame clones, though not all of them. The sample shows approximately 46,000 clones, approximately 88% of them seen only once. Sequenced here: CD4+ or CD8+ T cells sorted from blood, sampled in a trial of the OX40 agonist ivuxolimab. V is TRBV7-8 and J is TRBJ2-3; D is perhaps TRBD2 (6 bases). The sequence derives from an adult with an advanced solid tumor such as melanoma, head and neck, liver or kidney cancer. The CDR3: CASSSLAIESTDTQYF. In DNA, the CDR3 is TGTGCCAGCAGCTCGCTAGCGATAGAAAGCACAGATACGCAGTATTTT. Full variable domain (remainder filled in from reference TRBV7-8 and TRBJ2-3): GAGVSQSPRYKVAKRGQDVALRCDPISGHVSLFWYQQALGQGPEFLTYFQNEAQLDKSGLPSDRFFAERPEGSVSTLKIQRTQQEDSAVYLCASSSLAIESTDTQYFGPGTRLTVL.